Only a few counts were recorded for the clone carrying this TCR beta chain. The time point here: pre-sensitization, week 0. Treatment denoted: therapeutic diphenylcyclopropenone sensitization with weekly scalp DPC. This entry belongs to a study of human T cells and chemical hapten exposure. Study overall: Skin on the upper inner arm, about 2 cm by about 2 cm in size, was sensitized with 2% DPC.

A single record per CDR3 protein comes from TCRdb applying MiXCR to the RACE reads. The table has around 250,000 distinct CDR3 sequences, about 9.4% seen once; the top ten hold 2% to 3%. The TCR was taken from a woman aged 40 to 49 with alopecia areata. Some clones in this sample may be carry-over from other donors' samples. This specimen was whole blood, taken in connection with sensitization to the hapten diphenylcyclopropenone (DPC).

The CDR3 region has the DNA TGCAGTGCGCCCTTGAGGGGGGCAGGAAATGAAAAACTGTTTTTT. It is translated as CSAPLRGAGNEKLFF. This chain connects TRBV20-1 to TRBJ1-4, with D maybe TRBD1 (6 bases). CDR1 and CDR2 (germline): DFQATT, SNEGSKA (reference sequence). The CDR3 is 15 amino acids. V shed 6 bases and J shed 5 bases, with 19 bases lying between them.